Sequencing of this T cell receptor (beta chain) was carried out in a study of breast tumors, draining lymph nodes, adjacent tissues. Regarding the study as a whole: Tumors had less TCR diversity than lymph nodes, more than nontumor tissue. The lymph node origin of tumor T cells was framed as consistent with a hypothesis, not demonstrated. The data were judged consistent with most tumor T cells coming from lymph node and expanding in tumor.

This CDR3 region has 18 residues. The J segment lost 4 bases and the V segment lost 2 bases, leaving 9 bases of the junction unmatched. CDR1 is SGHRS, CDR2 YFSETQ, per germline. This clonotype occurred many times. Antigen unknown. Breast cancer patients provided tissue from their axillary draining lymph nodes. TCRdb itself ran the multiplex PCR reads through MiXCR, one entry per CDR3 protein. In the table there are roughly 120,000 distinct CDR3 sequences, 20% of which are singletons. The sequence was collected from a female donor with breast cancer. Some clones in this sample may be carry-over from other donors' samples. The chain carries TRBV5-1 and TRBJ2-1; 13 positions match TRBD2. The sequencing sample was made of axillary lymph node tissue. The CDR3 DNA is TGCGCCAGCAGCTTTGGGAGTGGACTAGCGGGAGTGTACAATGAGCAGTTCTTC. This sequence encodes CASSFGSGLAGVYNEQFF.